The TCR beta chain under discussion was sequenced for a study of T cell responses to AZD1222 COVID-19 vaccine. As for the study in general: Samples with a second dose at about 4 or about 12 weeks were pooled together.

General study results and limits: Sampling that yielded the repertoires occurred only after the peak T cell response.

Generated by immunoSEQ multiplex PCR, the TCRdb table keeps only in-frame clones and is missing some. The sample yields 95,000 to 110,000 clones, 93% seen once. This CDR3 is 15 amino acids long. Germline loops: CDR1 SQVTM, CDR2 ANQGSEA. Trimming cost V 4 bases and J 6 bases; bases outside gene matches: 12. With respect to this clone: What it recognizes is unknown.

The chain has TRBV29-1 and TRBJ2-1; TRBD1 aligns across 7 bases. The sequence was collected from an adult in good health. The sequencing used peripheral blood, collected on day 0 of AZD1222 vaccination. DNA for the CDR3: TGCAGCGTTGTCCCCCGGGACAGCGCTGTCAATGAGCAGTTCTTC. Translating it yields CSVVPRDSAVNEQFF.